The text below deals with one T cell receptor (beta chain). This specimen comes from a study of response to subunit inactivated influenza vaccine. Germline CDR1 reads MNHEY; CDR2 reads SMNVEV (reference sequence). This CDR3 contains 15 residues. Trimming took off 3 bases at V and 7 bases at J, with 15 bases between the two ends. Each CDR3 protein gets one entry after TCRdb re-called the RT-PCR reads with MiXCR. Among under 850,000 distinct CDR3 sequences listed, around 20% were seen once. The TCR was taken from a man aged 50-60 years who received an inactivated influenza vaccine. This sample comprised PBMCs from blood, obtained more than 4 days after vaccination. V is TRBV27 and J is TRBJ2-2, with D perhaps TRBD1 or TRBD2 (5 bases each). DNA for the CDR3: TGTGCCAGCAGTTTGGGCAGGGCGGGTTACGGGGAGCTGTTTTTT. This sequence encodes CASSLGRAGYGELFF.